This entry lists 8 T cell receptor beta chains sequenced from one sample in a study of human T cells and chemical hapten exposure (dated by TCRdb to the early 2020s). Taken with the paper, the label for time point translates to: pre-sensitization, week 0. Per the publication, the treatment or condition label means: therapeutic diphenylcyclopropenone sensitization with weekly scalp DPC. Library construction relied on RACE. The reads were generated on a NextSeq 500. Through fastp at Q25 and MiXCR, TCRdb rebuilt clones from the public reads, retaining in-frame beta chains. Duplicate CDR3 protein sequences are folded into a single record with the most common DNA and genes. For this sample the table gives some 110,000 distinct CDR3 sequences, of which 9% to 15% were detected only once. 1.6% of the sample is held by the ten biggest clonotypes. The sequencing here drew on whole blood, taken in connection with sensitization to the hapten diphenylcyclopropenone (DPC). The receptors were gathered from a woman in her 50s with alopecia areata. Some clones in this sample may be carry-over from other donors' samples.

The chain couples TRBV20-1 to TRBJ1-4, with TRBD1 identical over 7 bases. The CDR3 consists of 15 residues. Trimming took 3 bases from V and 7 from J; bases not matched to a gene: 11. The V gene's germline CDR1 is DFQATT and CDR2 SNEGSKA (reference sequence). The CDR3 coding sequence is TGCAGTGCTAGTCCCCCACAGGGGCAAATTGAAAAACTGTTTTTT. Protein product: CSASPPQGQIEKLFF.

The V call is TRBV7-6, the J call TRBJ2-5; D possibly corresponds to TRBD2 (5 bases). The ends were cut back, 6 bases at V and 0 bases at J, with 14 bases in the middle. CDR1 and CDR2 (germline): SGHVS, FNYEAQ. This CDR3 has 15 amino acids. The CDR3 bases are TGTGCCAGCAGGGGGATAAAGCGGAACCAAGAGACCCAGTACTTC. It encodes CASRGIKRNQETQYF. The full variable domain, rest sourced from reference TRBV7-6 and TRBJ2-5, is GAGVSQSPRYKVTKRGQDVALRCDPISGHVSLYWYRQALGQGPEFLTYFNYEAQQDKSGLPNDRFSAERPEGSISTLTIQRTEQRDSAMYRCASRGIKRNQETQYFGPGTRLLVL.

This sequence joins TRBV28 and TRBJ2-7; the D is unclear. Trimming cost V 2 bases and J 3 bases, with 8 bases left between them. CDR1 and CDR2 from the germline V gene are MDHEN and SYDVKM. The CDR3 length is 13 residues. The CDR3 DNA reads as TGTGCCAGCAGTTTAGCGAGCCGCTACGAGCAGTACTTC. Protein sequence: CASSLASRYEQYF.

The chain recombines TRBV29-1 with TRBJ1-5, with 7 bases fitting TRBD1. Germline V lookup: CDR1 SQVTM, CDR2 ANQGSEA. The CDR3 loop spans 13 amino acids. J gave up 4 bases and V 4 bases, and 4 bases lay outside the gene matches. The CDR3 sequence is CSVVPGGNQPQHF. The CDR3 coding sequence is TGCAGCGTTGTCCCAGGGGGTAATCAGCCCCAGCATTTT. Variable domain in full (rest from reference TRBV29-1 and TRBJ1-5): SAVISQKPSRDICQRGTSLTIQCQVDSQVTMMFWYRQQPGQSLTLIATANQGSEATYESGFVIDKFPISRPNLTFSTLTVSNMSPEDSSIYLCSVVPGGNQPQHFGDGTRLSIL.

The V call is TRBV3-1, the J call TRBJ2-1; 9 bases map to TRBD2. The ends lost 0 bases at V and 1 base at J; junction bases unmatched: 13. The CDR3 is 20 residues long. From germline, CDR1 is LGHDT and CDR2 YNNKEL (reference sequence). The DNA for the CDR3 is TGTGCCAGCAGCCAAGATAGTTTGGGCGGGAGGGCCCGGTCCTACAATGAGCAGTTCTTC. Translation: CASSQDSLGGRARSYNEQFF.

The chain is built from TRBV7-8 and TRBJ1-1; 7 bases fit TRBD1. With V trimmed by 5 bases and J by 5 bases, 8 bases remained unmatched. CDR1 SGHVS and CDR2 FQNEAQ come from the germline V gene. This CDR3 has 14 residues. The DNA for the CDR3 is TGTGCCAGCAGCCTACTAAACAGGGGAACTGAAGCTTTCTTT. Translation gives CASSLLNRGTEAFF.

CDR3 DNA sequence: TGTGCCAGCAGGGCCAGGGCCGGGGCCAACGTCCTGACTTTC. Amino acids: CASRARAGANVLTF. V usage is TRBV28 and J usage is TRBJ2-6; TRBD1 is a possible D gene (5 bases). Deletions cut 6 bases from V and 4 bases from J, with 10 bases between. The CDR3 runs 14 residues. CDR1 MDHEN and CDR2 SYDVKM come from the germline V gene.

This clonotype was found a few times. V gene TRBV10-3 combines with J gene TRBJ2-7; TRBD2 might be the D (5 bases). The germline CDR1 and CDR2 sequences are ENHRY and SYGVKD. The CDR3 runs to 13 residues. Trimming took off 8 bases at V and 2 bases at J, with 13 bases between the two ends. Written as DNA, the CDR3 is TGTGCCATCTCGGCGGGTGCGGCCTACGAGCAGTACTTC. Its protein product is CAISAGAAYEQYF.